These 7 T cell receptor beta chains share one sample of origin, sequenced in a study of blood T cell repertoires in COVID-19. Assay used: immunoSEQ multiplex PCR; TCRdb lists only in-frame clones, some missing. The table has 350,000 to 450,000 clones, roughly 90% seen once. The sequencing input was PBMCs or T cells enriched from blood (not recorded which). Receptor source: a young woman who had been exposed to COVID-19.

The V call is TRBV5-1, the J call TRBJ1-4, with 7 bases fitting TRBD1. Per germline, CDR1 SGHRS and CDR2 YFSETQ. J lost 6 bases, V lost 4 bases, and 9 bases had no gene match. CDR3 length equals 15 residues. CDR3 sequence: CASSDGTAKHEKLFF. Written as DNA, the CDR3 is TGCGCCAGCAGCGACGGGACAGCTAAGCATGAAAAACTGTTTTTT.

This chain links TRBV5-6 with TRBJ1-2; TRBD1 is a possible D gene (6 bases). Germline V gene data show CDR1 as SGHDT and CDR2 as YYEEEE. The CDR3 has 13 residues. With 6 bases removed from V and 2 bases from J, the gap between germline ends came to 11 bases. DNA for the CDR3: TGTGCCAGCACCTGGGGGGGCAACTATGGCTACACCTTC. This gives the protein CASTWGGNYGYTF.

This clone appeared a few times. The chain links TRBV7-2 to TRBJ2-7; 12 bases line up with TRBD1. Germline V lookup: CDR1 SGHTA, CDR2 FQGNSA. The V segment lost 3 bases and the J segment 7 bases; nucleotides outside the gene matches: 13. The CDR3 runs 17 residues. CDR3 protein: CASSFRGPGQGAWEQYF. The CDR3, as DNA: TGTGCCAGCAGCTTTAGGGGTCCGGGACAGGGGGCATGGGAGCAGTACTTC.

V and J are TRBV7-9 and TRBJ2-1; 11 bases are shared with TRBD2. The CDR3 sequence is 16 residues long. J lost 1 base, V lost 5 bases, and 4 bases had no gene match. CDR1 is SEHNR and CDR2 is FQNEAQ in the germline V gene (reference sequence). The CDR3 DNA reads as TGTGCCAGCAGCACCGGACTAGCGGGTTCCTACAATGAGCAGTTCTTC. This translates into CASSTGLAGSYNEQFF.

This chain uses TRBV3-1 (or the pseudogene TRBV3-2) with TRBJ2-2; weak D call: TRBD1 (6 bases). The CDR3 loop spans 13 amino acids. CDR1 and CDR2 (germline): LGHDT, YNNKEL (reference sequence). V lost 4 bases and J lost 7, with 10 bases in between. The CDR3 sequence: CASSRGQFGELFF. The CDR3 nucleotides read TGTGCCAGCAGCCGAGGACAGTTCGGGGAGCTGTTTTTT.

The chain recombines TRBV2 with TRBJ2-7; 8 positions agree with TRBD2. The V gene's germline CDR1 is SNHLY and CDR2 FYNNEI. CDR3 length: 17 residues. The trim removed 1 base at V and 8 bases at J, leaving 16 bases unmatched. In nucleotides, the CDR3 is TGTGCCAGCAGTGAAGGTCTAGGAGCGGGGGAGACCGTCAAGCAGTACTTC. This sequence encodes CASSEGLGAGETVKQYF.

The gene calls are TRBV5-1 and TRBJ1-6; 11 bases fit TRBD1. Germline V lookup: CDR1 SGHRS, CDR2 YFSETQ. This CDR3 has 16 amino acids. V was clipped by 2 bases and J by 14 bases; unmatched bases: 12. CDR3 in DNA: TGCGCCAGCAGCTTAGGGACAGGGGGTCTAATTGGAACCCTCCACTTT. Its protein product is CASSLGTGGLIGTLHF.